A few counts support the clone carrying this T cell receptor (beta chain). The V and J ends lost 3 bases and 1 base, in that order; junction bases with no gene match: 4. This CDR3 spans 15 amino acids. In germline, CDR1 is GTSNPN, CDR2 SVGIG (reference sequence). Sorted CD4+ subsets: naive, central memory, regulatory, stem cell-like memory (CD45RO/CCR7/CD25/CD127/CD95/CD27 panel). Every isolated RNA sample was fully reverse transcribed, so sequencing captured expressed TCRB transcripts. The method was immunoSEQ multiplex PCR; TCRdb's version includes in-frame clones alone and lacks a portion of them. The profile shows a few hundred thousand clones, over 25% of them singletons. This sample is part of a study of beta chain features in type 1 diabetes. As for the study in general: In age, gender and cell yields, patients were similar to healthy donors. Across all samples, some 98 million sorted cells were examined.

This TCR derives from a man younger than 35 in good health. This chain links TRBV30 with TRBJ2-3; 10 nucleotides match TRBD2. The sample comprised naive CD4+ T cells from blood. The CDR3 DNA sequence: TGTGCCTGGAGCTCTAGCGGGAGAGGCACAGATACGCAGTATTTT. Encoded protein: CAWSSSGRGTDTQYF.